The clone carrying this T cell receptor beta chain is a singleton in its sample. The data stem from a study of blood T cell repertoires in COVID-19. About the study: COVID-19 samples, acute and convalescent, were from the United States, Italy and Spain. Sample material is recorded as cDNA or gDNA derived from T cells, B-cell-depleted T cells, or PBMCs.

The CDR3 consists of 15 residues. Germline CDR1 SGHRS, CDR2 YFSETQ. V dropped 2 bases and J dropped 7; count of bases not matched to a gene: 9. Study processing details: Scientists estimated how many nucleated cells there were by amplifying reference gene primers. The method was immunoSEQ multiplex PCR; TCRdb's version includes in-frame clones alone and lacks a portion of them. V and J calls and clone size are given by that table; D and trimming were obtained from the DNA. The sample consists of about 150,000 clones, roughly four fifths of them appearing once. Sequencing input: peripheral blood. This sequence was found in a man aged 65-85 years with active or convalescent COVID-19. V gene TRBV5-1 combines with J gene TRBJ1-2; 9 bases fit TRBD1. The CDR3 region has the DNA TGCGCCAGCAGCTTAGTTACAGGGGGCCCCCTTGGCTACACCTTC. Protein sequence: CASSLVTGGPLGYTF.